These 17 T cell receptor beta chains came from one sample sequenced in a study of early T cells in non-severe SARS-CoV-2 infection. One entry per CDR3 protein, called by TCRdb with MiXCR from the 5' RACE reads. The sample includes under 30,000 distinct CDR3 sequences, approximately 4.8% seen only once; the top ten take about 10%. The specimen sequenced was whole blood. The source of these receptors is an adult who was a healthcare worker with PCR-confirmed SARS-CoV-2 infection or an uninfected control (not recorded which).

In this sample, this clonotype turned up a few times. CDR3 coding DNA: TGTGCCAGCAGTCGACTAGGGTCCGGGGAGCTGTTTTTT. This sequence encodes CASSRLGSGELFF. The rearrangement uses TRBV12-3 or TRBV12-4 and TRBJ2-2; possible D gene TRBD2, 6 bases. Deletions cut 5 bases from V and 6 bases from J, with 10 bases between. This CDR3 comprises 13 residues.

This clonotype turned up a few times. The V call is TRBV7-2, the J call TRBJ1-1, with 7 bases matching TRBD1. V was pared by 5 bases and J by 4 bases, with 16 bases of the junction left unmatched. Per the germline V gene, CDR1 is SGHTA and CDR2 is FQGNSA. This CDR3 region has 17 residues. Here the CDR3 reads CASSPGIRGARGTEAFF. CDR3 sequence (DNA): TGTGCCAGCAGCCCGGGTATCAGGGGGGCGAGGGGCACTGAAGCTTTCTTT.

The sample holds many counts of this clonotype. The chain links TRBV7-9 to TRBJ2-2; a weak D match, TRBD1 (5 bases). Germline-derived CDR1 and CDR2 are SEHNR and FQNEAQ (reference sequence). The CDR3 has 13 amino acids. V lost 4 bases and J 6 bases, leaving 9 bases between the germline ends. The CDR3 region is CASSWGVAGELFF. As DNA, the CDR3 is TGTGCCAGCAGCTGGGGCGTGGCCGGGGAGCTGTTTTTT. Full variable domain (outside the CDR3, taken from reference TRBV7-9 and TRBJ2-2): DTGVSQNPRHKITKRGQNVTFRCDPISEHNRLYWYRQTLGQGPEFLTYFQNEAQLEKSRLLSDRFSAERPKGSFSTLEIQRTEQGDSAMYLCASSWGVAGELFFGEGSRLTVL.

This clonotype was seen a few times. The chain has TRBV11-2 and TRBJ2-7; D might be TRBD1 (6 bases). CDR3 length: 15 residues. The germline CDR1 and CDR2 sequences are SGHAT and FQNNGV. Trimming took off 5 bases at V and 4 bases at J, with 18 bases between the two ends. CDR3 amino acids: CASSMTGPRGYEQYF. The DNA for the CDR3 is TGTGCCAGCAGCATGACAGGACCTCGCGGGTACGAGCAGTACTTC.

At least ten counts were recorded for this clonotype. Possible read error: a much larger clone is one base away. This chain links TRBV6-2 or TRBV6-3 with TRBJ1-1; no clear D. Germline V gene lookup returns CDR1 MNHEY and CDR2 SVGEGT. With 7 bases removed from V and 4 bases from J, the gap between germline ends came to 13 bases. This CDR3 is 13 amino acids long. DNA of the CDR3: TGTGCCAGCAATTTACAGTGGAGCACTGAAGCTTTCTTT. It specifies CASNLQWSTEAFF.

This clonotype was detected ten times or more. The chain carries TRBV7-6 and TRBJ2-3, with D maybe TRBD2 (6 bases). Germline CDR1 and CDR2: SGHVS and FNYEAQ. The V end lost 5 bases, the J end lost 2 bases, and 14 bases lay between the germline ends. This CDR3 is built from 15 residues. CDR3 sequence: CASSPSGQYTDTQYF. The CDR3 nucleotides are TGTGCCAGCAGCCCAAGCGGGCAGTACACAGATACGCAGTATTTT. The full variable domain, rest sourced from reference TRBV7-6 and TRBJ2-3, is GAGVSQSPRYKVTKRGQDVALRCDPISGHVSLYWYRQALGQGPEFLTYFNYEAQQDKSGLPNDRFSAERPEGSISTLTIQRTEQRDSAMYRCASSPSGQYTDTQYFGPGTRLTVL.

Many counts were recorded for this clonotype. The chain couples TRBV9 to TRBJ1-1; no reliable D call. This CDR3 contains 13 residues. Germline CDR1 and CDR2: SGDLS and YYNGEE. Trimming shortened V by 1 base and J by 2 bases, and 6 bases separated the two germline ends. CDR3 amino acids: CASSVTGNTEAFF. As DNA, the CDR3 is TGTGCCAGCAGCGTAACCGGAAACACTGAAGCTTTCTTT.

This clonotype was counted at least ten times. This rearrangement joins TRBV2 to TRBJ1-2; a weak D match, TRBD1 (6 bases). V lost 7 bases and J lost 2, with 17 bases in between. CDR1 and CDR2 from the germline V gene are SNHLY and FYNNEI. The CDR3 covers 15 residues. The CDR3 DNA is TGTGCCAGCAAAGTACGGGCAGGACAGAACTATGGCTACACCTTC. Its protein is CASKVRAGQNYGYTF. The variable domain in full, completed from reference TRBV2 and TRBJ1-2, reads EPEVTQTPSHQVTQMGQEVILRCVPISNHLYFYWYRQILGQKVEFLVSFYNNEISEKSEIFDDQFSVERPDGSNFTLKIRSTKLEDSAMYFCASKVRAGQNYGYTFGSGTRLTVV.

Turning to this clonotype: An end of the junction does not agree with germline; a read error may underlie this. The chain links TRBV15 to TRBJ2-7, with D maybe TRBD2 (6 bases). Germline CDR1 LNHNV, CDR2 YYDKDF (reference sequence). The CDR3 covers 15 residues. CDR3 bases: TGTGCCACCACGGAGTTTGGGGGGAGCTCCGTCGAGCAGTACTTT. It translates to CATTEFGGSSVEQYF.

This clonotype was observed at least ten times. The chain links TRBV7-2 to TRBJ2-5, with 7 bases matching TRBD1. The CDR3 sequence is 13 residues long. J gave up 2 bases and V 4 bases, and 1 base lay outside the gene matches. Looked up from germline, CDR1 is SGHTA and CDR2 is FQGNSA. The CDR3 here is CASSWDRQETQYF. CDR3 nucleotide sequence: TGTGCCAGCAGCTGGGACAGACAAGAGACCCAGTACTTC. The complete variable domain, with remaining parts taken from reference TRBV7-2 and TRBJ2-5, reads GAGVSQSPSNKVTEKGKDVELRCDPISGHTALYWYRQSLGQGLEFLIYFQGNSAPDKSGLPSDRFSAERTGGSVSTLTIQRTQQEDSAVYLCASSWDRQETQYFGPGTRLLVL.

In this sample, this clonotype turned up many times. The genes are TRBV5-1 and TRBJ1-1; perhaps TRBD1 as D (5 bases). There are 14 residues in the CDR3. V lost 0 bases and J 5 bases, leaving 11 bases between the germline ends. CDR1 and CDR2 (germline): SGHRS, YFSETQ. This CDR3 is CASSLDGGGTEAFF. CDR3 DNA: TGCGCCAGCAGCTTGGATGGGGGAGGGACTGAAGCTTTCTTT.

This clonotype was counted ten times or more. V gene TRBV7-9 combines with J gene TRBJ1-4; D may be TRBD1 (5 bases). Trimming pared 6 bases from V and 7 bases from J, leaving 9 bases between. The CDR3 contains 12 residues. Germline assignment: CDR1 SEHNR and CDR2 FQNEAQ (reference sequence). The CDR3 DNA reads TGTGCCAGCAGTTTGGGACGTGAAAAACTGTTTTTT. This sequence encodes CASSLGREKLFF.

This clonotype was seen only a few times. The chain recombines TRBV6-1 with TRBJ2-7; TRBD1 is a possible D gene (6 bases). The CDR3 runs 13 residues. V was pared by 7 bases and J by 4 bases, with 14 bases between. Looked up from germline, CDR1 is MNHNS and CDR2 is SASEGT. CDR3 nucleotides: TGTGCCAGCACAGTAGTCAGGGGTTACGAGCAGTACTTC. Amino acids: CASTVVRGYEQYF.

In this sample, this clonotype turned up many times. The rearrangement links TRBV6-4 to TRBJ2-2; D is unclear. Germline V gene lookup returns CDR1 MRHNA and CDR2 SNTAGT. Trimming removed 7 bases from V and 3 bases from J, with 9 bases in between. This CDR3 spans 13 amino acids. DNA of the CDR3: TGTGCCAGCAAGCCCAGAGACACCGGGGAGCTGTTTTTT. Its protein is CASKPRDTGELFF.

The chain has TRBV19 and TRBJ2-1; 8 bases align to TRBD1. The CDR3 is made up of 15 amino acids. The V and J ends lost 7 bases and 3 bases, in that order; junction bases with no gene match: 8. The germline CDR1 and CDR2 sequences are LNHDA and SQIVND (reference sequence). The CDR3 here is CASTAGQGFYNEQFF. The CDR3 region has the DNA TGTGCCAGTACAGCTGGACAGGGATTCTACAATGAGCAGTTCTTC.

This clonotype showed up many times. The chain employs TRBV14 and TRBJ1-1, with D possibly matching TRBD1 (5 bases). V lost 6 bases to trimming and J lost 10 bases, with 18 bases between them. Germline V gene lookup returns CDR1 SGHDN and CDR2 FVKESK. CDR3 size: 13 residues. CDR3 sequence reads: CASRPLGGFRAFF. The CDR3 region has the DNA TGTGCCAGCAGGCCTCTCGGGGGGTTTAGAGCTTTCTTT.

This clonotype was counted ten times or more. The chain's CDR3 is CASSLERSGLGFYGYTF. The DNA for the CDR3 is TGTGCCAGCAGCTTGGAACGGAGCGGATTGGGATTCTATGGCTACACCTTC. The chain uses TRBV5-5 and TRBJ1-2; D unresolved. The ends were cut back, 0 bases at V and 4 bases at J, with 19 bases in the middle. The germline V gene encodes CDR1 SGHKS and CDR2 YYEKEE (reference sequence). The CDR3 spans 17 residues. Full variable domain (remainder filled in from reference TRBV5-5 and TRBJ1-2): DAGVTQSPTHLIKTRGQQVTLRCSPISGHKSVSWYQQVLGQGPQFIFQYYEKEERGRGNFPDRFSARQFPNYSSELNVNALLLGDSALYLCASSLERSGLGFYGYTFGSGTRLTVV.